This T cell receptor (beta chain) was recorded in a study of patients and donors after allogeneic stem cell transplantation (TCRdb year 2020). Library construction relied on RT-PCR. Sequencing relied on a NextSeq 550. TCRdb passed the public sequencing reads through fastp at Q25 and MiXCR, retaining productive beta sequences. Rows with one shared CDR3 protein collapse into an entry with the most common genes and DNA. Recorded for this sample are more than 25,000 distinct CDR3 sequences; about 8% of them occurred a single time. The leading ten clones occupy around 50% of the sample. For CDR1 and CDR2, the germline V gene lists SGHTS and YDEGEE. The CDR3, from cysteine to phenylalanine, totals 13 residues. The sequence is cut down to CDR3 DNA, 39 bases in frame from base 1. V is cut by 5 bases and J by 2 bases, and the space between the germline ends is 8 bases. This clonotype occurred a few times. Its recognized antigen is unknown. One base away there is no much larger clone; base qualities are not given.

This receptor chain uses TRBV5-8 and TRBJ1-3, with no D gene named confidently. What was sequenced was blood, either unsorted or a sorted T cell fraction (not recorded which). The clonotype was recovered from a human donor who was either an allogeneic HSCT recipient or a stem cell or donor lymphocyte infusion donor (not recorded which). It is not recorded whose cells these are; they may come from a transplant donor. The sequenced DNA is TGTGCCAGCAGAAGGGAAGCTGGAAACACCATATATTTT. It translates to CASRREAGNTIYF.